The 6 T cell receptor beta chains reported below all come from one sample, sequenced in a study of T cells in Graves' hyperthyroidism and ophthalmopathy. Regions amplified from RNA transcripts were the TCR beta CDR3 regions. An initial round of RT-PCR targeting the TCR CDR3 relied on the HTBI primer set. One entry per CDR3 protein, called by TCRdb with MiXCR from the multiplex PCR reads. The sample contains approximately 400,000 distinct CDR3 sequences, 15% of which appear only once. The sequenced sample consisted of blood. These receptors were taken from a woman in her twenties or thirties with Graves' hyperthyroidism.

In its sample, this clonotype was seen many times. The chain recombines TRBV20-1 with TRBJ1-2; no firm D call. This CDR3 is built from 14 residues. Trimming removed 1 base from V and 5 bases from J, with 14 bases in between. Germline-derived CDR1 and CDR2 are DFQATT and SNEGSKA (reference sequence). The CDR3 region has the DNA TGCAGTGCTAGAGGTCCGGGTGGTCCTTATGGCTACACCTTC. Its protein product is CSARGPGGPYGYTF.

In its sample, this clonotype was seen many times. The chain links TRBV28 to TRBJ2-7; TRBD2 matches at 8 bases. With 4 bases clipped from V and 4 bases from J, the junction kept 9 bases outside the gene matches. The germline gives CDR1 MDHEN, CDR2 SYDVKM. CDR3 length equals 15 residues. CDR3 protein: CASSSPGGGGYEQYF. DNA of the CDR3: TGTGCCAGCAGTTCGCCCGGGGGGGGAGGGTACGAGCAGTACTTC.

The chain combines TRBV29-1 with TRBJ2-1; tentatively, D is TRBD1 (5 bases). The CDR3 contains 12 residues. Trimming left V 6 bases short and J 7 bases short, with 13 bases between. Germline V lookup: CDR1 SQVTM, CDR2 ANQGSEA. CDR3 loop: CSVDYQGNEQFF. CDR3 coding DNA: TGCAGCGTCGATTACCAGGGAAATGAGCAGTTCTTC.

This clonotype was detected many times. This chain links TRBV2 with TRBJ2-5; no reliable D call. Germline loops: CDR1 SNHLY, CDR2 FYNNEI. This CDR3 contains 14 residues. The V and J ends lost 4 bases and 2 bases respectively, with 11 bases between them. The CDR3 spells CASSVQVGQETQYF. The CDR3 bases are TGTGCCAGCAGTGTTCAGGTCGGGCAAGAGACCCAGTACTTC. The full variable domain, with the rest looked up from reference TRBV2 and TRBJ2-5, is EPEVTQTPSHQVTQMGQEVILRCVPISNHLYFYWYRQILGQKVEFLVSFYNNEISEKSEIFDDQFSVERPDGSNFTLKIRSTKLEDSAMYFCASSVQVGQETQYFGPGTRLLVL.

In this sample, this clonotype turned up many times. This sequence joins TRBV28 and TRBJ1-5, with a tentative D call TRBD1 (5 bases). Trimming shortened V by 2 bases and J by 3 bases, and 14 bases separated the two germline ends. Germline V gene sequence: CDR1 MDHEN, CDR2 SYDVKM. There are 16 residues in the CDR3. As DNA, the CDR3 is TGTGCCAGCAGTTTAAAGGGACCCGGGGCCAATCAGCCCCAGCATTTT. This encodes CASSLKGPGANQPQHF.

This clonotype was picked up a small number of times. V usage is TRBV9 and J usage is TRBJ1-1, with D hard to call. V gave up 0 bases and J gave up 4 bases, with 10 bases separating them. This CDR3 region has 14 residues. Germline loops: CDR1 SGDLS, CDR2 YYNGEE. This chain's CDR3 is CASSVGWRVTEAFF. Here the CDR3 DNA reads TGTGCCAGCAGCGTAGGGTGGAGGGTCACTGAAGCTTTCTTT.